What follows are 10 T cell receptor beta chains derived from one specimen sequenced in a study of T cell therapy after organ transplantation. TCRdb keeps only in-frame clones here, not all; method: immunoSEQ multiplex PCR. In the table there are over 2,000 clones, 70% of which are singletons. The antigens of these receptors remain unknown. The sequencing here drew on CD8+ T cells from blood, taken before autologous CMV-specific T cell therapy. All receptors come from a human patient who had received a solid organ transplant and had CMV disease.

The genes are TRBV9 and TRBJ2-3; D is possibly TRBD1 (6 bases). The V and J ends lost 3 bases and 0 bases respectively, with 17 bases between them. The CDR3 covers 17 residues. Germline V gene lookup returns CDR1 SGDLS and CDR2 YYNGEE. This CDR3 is CASSADGAGESTDTQYF. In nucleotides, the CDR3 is TGTGCCAGCAGCGCCGATGGGGCAGGGGAGAGCACAGATACGCAGTATTTT.

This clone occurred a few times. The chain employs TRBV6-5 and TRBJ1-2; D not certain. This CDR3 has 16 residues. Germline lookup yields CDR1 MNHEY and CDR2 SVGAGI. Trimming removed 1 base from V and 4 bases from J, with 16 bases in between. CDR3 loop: CASSYLAGRSSYGYTF. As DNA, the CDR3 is TGTGCCAGCAGTTACTTGGCGGGGAGGTCTAGCTATGGCTACACCTTC.

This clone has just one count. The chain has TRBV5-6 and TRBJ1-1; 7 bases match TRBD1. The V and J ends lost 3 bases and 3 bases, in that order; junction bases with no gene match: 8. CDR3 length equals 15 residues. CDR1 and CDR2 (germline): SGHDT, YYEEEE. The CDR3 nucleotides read TGTGCCAGCAGCTCCGGATCGACAGGGCACACTGAAGCTTTCTTT. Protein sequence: CASSSGSTGHTEAFF.

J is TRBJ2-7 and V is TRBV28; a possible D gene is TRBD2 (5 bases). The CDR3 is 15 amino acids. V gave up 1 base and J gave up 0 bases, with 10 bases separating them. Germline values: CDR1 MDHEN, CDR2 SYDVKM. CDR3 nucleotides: TGTGCCAGCAGTTTATTCAGAGGGAGCTCCTACGAGCAGTACTTC. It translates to CASSLFRGSSYEQYF.

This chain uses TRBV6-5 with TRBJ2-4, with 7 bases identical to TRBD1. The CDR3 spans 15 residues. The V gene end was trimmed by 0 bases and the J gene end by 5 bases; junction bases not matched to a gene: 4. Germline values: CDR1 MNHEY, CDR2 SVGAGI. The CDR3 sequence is CASSYSGGAENIQYF. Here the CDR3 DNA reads TGTGCCAGCAGTTACTCAGGGGGCGCTGAAAACATTCAGTACTTC.

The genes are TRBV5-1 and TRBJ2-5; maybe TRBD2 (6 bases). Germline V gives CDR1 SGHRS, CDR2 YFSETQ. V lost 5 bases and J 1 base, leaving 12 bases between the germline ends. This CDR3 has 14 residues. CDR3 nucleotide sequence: TGCGCCAGCAGGATTAGCGGAATCCAAGAGACCCAGTACTTC. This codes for CASRISGIQETQYF.

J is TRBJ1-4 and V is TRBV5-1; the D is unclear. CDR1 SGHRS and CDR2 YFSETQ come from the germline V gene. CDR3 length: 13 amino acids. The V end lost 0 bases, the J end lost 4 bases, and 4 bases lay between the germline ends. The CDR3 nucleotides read TGCGCCAGCAGCTTGGAGGGTAATGAAAAACTGTTTTTT. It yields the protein CASSLEGNEKLFF.

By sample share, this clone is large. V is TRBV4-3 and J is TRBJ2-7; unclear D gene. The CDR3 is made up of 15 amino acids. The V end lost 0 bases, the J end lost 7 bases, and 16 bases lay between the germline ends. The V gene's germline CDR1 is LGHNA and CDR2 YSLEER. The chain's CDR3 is CASSQDYTNRDEQYF. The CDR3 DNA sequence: TGCGCCAGCAGCCAAGATTACACAAACCGAGATGAGCAGTACTTC.

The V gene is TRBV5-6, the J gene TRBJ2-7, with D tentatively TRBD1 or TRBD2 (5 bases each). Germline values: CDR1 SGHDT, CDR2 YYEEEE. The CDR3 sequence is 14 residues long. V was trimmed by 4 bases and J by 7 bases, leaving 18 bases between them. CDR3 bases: TGTGCCAGCAGCATGCCCGGGACCCGGAGGGAGCAGTACTTC. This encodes CASSMPGTRREQYF.

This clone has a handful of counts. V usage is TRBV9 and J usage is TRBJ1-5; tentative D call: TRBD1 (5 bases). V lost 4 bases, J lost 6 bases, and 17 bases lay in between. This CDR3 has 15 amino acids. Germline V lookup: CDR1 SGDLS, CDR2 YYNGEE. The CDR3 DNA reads TGTGCCAGCAGCCAAGTGCCAGGGAATGGTCAGCCCCAGCATTTT. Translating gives CASSQVPGNGQPQHF.